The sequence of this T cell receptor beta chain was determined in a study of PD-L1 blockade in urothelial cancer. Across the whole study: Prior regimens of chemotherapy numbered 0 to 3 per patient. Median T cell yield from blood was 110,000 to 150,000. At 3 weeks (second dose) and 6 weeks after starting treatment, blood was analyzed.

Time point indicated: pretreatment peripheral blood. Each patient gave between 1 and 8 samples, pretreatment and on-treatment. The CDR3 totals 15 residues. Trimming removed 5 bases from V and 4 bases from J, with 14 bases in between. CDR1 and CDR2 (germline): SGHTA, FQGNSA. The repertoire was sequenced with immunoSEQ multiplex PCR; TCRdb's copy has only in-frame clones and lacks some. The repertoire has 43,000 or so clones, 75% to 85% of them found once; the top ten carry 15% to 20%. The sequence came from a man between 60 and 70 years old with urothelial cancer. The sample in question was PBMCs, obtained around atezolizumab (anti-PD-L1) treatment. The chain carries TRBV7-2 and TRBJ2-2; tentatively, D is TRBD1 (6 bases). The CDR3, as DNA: TGTGCCAGCAGCCCGTTTACAGGGTTCACCGGGGAGCTGTTTTTT. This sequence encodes CASSPFTGFTGELFF.